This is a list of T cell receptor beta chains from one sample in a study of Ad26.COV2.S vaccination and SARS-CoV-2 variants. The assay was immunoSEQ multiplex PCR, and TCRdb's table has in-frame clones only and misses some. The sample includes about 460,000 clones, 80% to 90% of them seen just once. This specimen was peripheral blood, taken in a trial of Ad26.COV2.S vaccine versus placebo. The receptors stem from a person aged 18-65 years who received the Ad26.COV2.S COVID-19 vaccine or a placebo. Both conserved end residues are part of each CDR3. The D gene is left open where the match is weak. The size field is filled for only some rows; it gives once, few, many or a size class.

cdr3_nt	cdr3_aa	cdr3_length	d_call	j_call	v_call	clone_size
TGTGCCAGCAGCTTAGCCGGGGGAACTAATGAAAAACTGTTTTTT	CASSLAGGTNEKLFF	15	.	TRBJ1-4	TRBV7-9	once
TGCGCCAGCAGCTTGGGCCCGACCACTAATGAAAAACTGTTTTTT	CASSLGPTTNEKLFF	15	.	TRBJ1-4	TRBV5-1	.
TGTGCCATCAGTGAGATGGGGGGTGAAGCTTTCTTT	CAISEMGGEAFF	12	.	TRBJ1-1	TRBV10-3	.
TGCAGCGTTGAAGATCGGGAGGGTGGAAACACCATATATTTT	CSVEDREGGNTIYF	14	.	TRBJ1-3	TRBV29-1	.
TGTGCCAGTAGTATGGGTTTTGAAAAACTGTTTTTT	CASSMGFEKLFF	12	.	TRBJ1-4	TRBV19	.
TGTGCCAGCAGTTTACTAGGGGGTTCCTATGGCTACACCTTC	CASSLLGGSYGYTF	14	.	TRBJ1-2	TRBV28	.
TGCGCCAGCAGCCTTCAGACCCCCGCCATGAACACTGAAGCTTTCTTT	CASSLQTPAMNTEAFF	16	.	TRBJ1-1	TRBV4-1	.
TGTGCCAGCAGTTTAGCGCTAGCGTCGGGGTGGGAGACCCAGTACTTC	CASSLALASGWETQYF	16	.	TRBJ2-5	TRBV28	.
TGTGCCAGCGGATATCGCCGTGGTACGCAGTATTTT	CASGYRRGTQYF	12	.	TRBJ2-3	TRBV6-5	.
TGTGCCGCCTCCAGGCAGGGGACATACGAGCAGTACTTC	CAASRQGTYEQYF	13	.	TRBJ2-7	TRBV28	.
TGTGCCAGCATTGTGTCTCTTGGGATGAACACTGAAGCTTTCTTT	CASIVSLGMNTEAFF	15	.	TRBJ1-1	TRBV2	.
TGTGCCAGCTCACGACAGGGCTCCTACGAGCAGTACTTC	CASSRQGSYEQYF	13	TRBD1	TRBJ2-7	TRBV18	.
TGTGCCACCAGTGATTTGGCTAGCGGGAGGGAAGAGACCCAGTACTTC	CATSDLASGREETQYF	16	TRBD2	TRBJ2-5	TRBV24-1	.
TGCGCGGTAACGGGAGTATCCTACAATGAGCAGTTCTTC	CAVTGVSYNEQFF	13	.	TRBJ2-1	TRBV10-2	.
TGTGCCAGCAGTTATTTTAGGGGGTCGGGGGGCTATGGCTACACCTTC	CASSYFRGSGGYGYTF	16	.	TRBJ1-2	TRBV6-5	.
TGTGCCAGCAGTAAGAACACAGGGGGCGATGAAGCTTTCTTT	CASSKNTGGDEAFF	14	TRBD1	TRBJ1-1	TRBV6-4	few
TGTGCCAGTATTGGACGCTTTGGAAACTATGGCTACACCTTC	CASIGRFGNYGYTF	14	.	TRBJ1-2	TRBV19	.
TGTGCCAGCAGTACGACAGGGGCCGTTCTAGAGACCCAGTACTTC	CASSTTGAVLETQYF	15	TRBD1	TRBJ2-5	TRBV6-5	few
TGTGCCAGCAGCAAGGGACAGGGGGCCCACGAGCAGTACTTC	CASSKGQGAHEQYF	14	TRBD1	TRBJ2-7	TRBV4-2	.
TGCGCCAGCAGTCGGACGACACAGGGGAATTATAGCAATCAGCCCCAGCATTTT	CASSRTTQGNYSNQPQHF	18	TRBD1	TRBJ1-5	TRBV23-1	.
TGTGCCAGCAGCTTAGAACAGATTAATGAAAAACTGTTTTTT	CASSLEQINEKLFF	14	.	TRBJ1-4	TRBV7-9	.
TGTGCCAGCAGTTTGGGACAGACCTATGGCTACACCTTC	CASSLGQTYGYTF	13	TRBD1	TRBJ1-2	TRBV12-3/TRBV12-4	.
TGTGCCAGCAGCAAGCCCCCTGAAGCTTTCTTT	CASSKPPEAFF	11	.	TRBJ1-1	TRBV21-1	.
TGTGCCAGCAGGGAAACTGGGATGAACACTGAAGCTTTCTTT	CASRETGMNTEAFF	14	.	TRBJ1-1	TRBV2	once
TGCGCCAGTACGGGACAGGGCTTCTCCAATGAGCAGTTCTTC	CASTGQGFSNEQFF	14	TRBD1	TRBJ2-1	TRBV5-1	once
TGTGCCTTAGATGTAGGTACCCGGCCCTACAATGAGCAGTTCTTC	CALDVGTRPYNEQFF	15	.	TRBJ2-1	TRBV30	.
TGCAGCGTTGAAGATATCAGGGACATAGTCTCTGGGGCCAACGTCCTGACTTTC	CSVEDIRDIVSGANVLTF	18	.	TRBJ2-6	TRBV29-1	.
TGTGCCAGCAGCGAGATCGGTACAGGGGGTCGGCAGTACTTC	CASSEIGTGGRQYF	14	TRBD1	TRBJ2-7	TRBV11-2	.
TGTGCCAGCACAGGGGTTCGCTTAGGCTACACCTTC	CASTGVRLGYTF	12	.	TRBJ1-2	TRBV28	.
TGTGCCAGTAGCGTGGGGGGATCTTACTATGGCTACACCTTC	CASSVGGSYYGYTF	14	.	TRBJ1-2	TRBV19	.
TGCGCCAGCAGCCAGGACAGGGGGCAAGGCACTGAAGCTTTCTTT	CASSQDRGQGTEAFF	15	TRBD1	TRBJ1-1	TRBV4-1	.
TGTGCCAGCAGTGAAGGATTGGGACAGGGCCCAGATACGCAGTATTTT	CASSEGLGQGPDTQYF	16	TRBD1	TRBJ2-3	TRBV6-1	.
TGCGCCAGCAGCTTGGCCAATGGGGTACGAGCTTCTTACAATGAGCAGTTCTTC	CASSLANGVRASYNEQFF	18	.	TRBJ2-1	TRBV5-1	.
TGTGCCAGCTCACCACTTGGACTAGCCGTAAGCTCCTACAATGAGCAGTTCTTC	CASSPLGLAVSSYNEQFF	18	TRBD2	TRBJ2-1	TRBV18	.
TGTGCCAGCAGCCTAGGACCAGGTTCCTACGAGCAGTACTTC	CASSLGPGSYEQYF	14	.	TRBJ2-7	TRBV13	.
TGTGCCAGCAGCCACAGAGGTATTCAGGGCGATACGCAGTATTTT	CASSHRGIQGDTQYF	15	.	TRBJ2-3	TRBV9	.
TGTGCCAGCAGCTTAGGGACAGGACCCTACGAGCAGTACTTC	CASSLGTGPYEQYF	14	TRBD1	TRBJ2-7	TRBV7-6	.
TGTGCCAGCAGGGGGGCCTCGGTGTATGGCTACACCTTC	CASRGASVYGYTF	13	.	TRBJ1-2	TRBV28	.
TGTGCCAGCAGCCGGGGAGGGAGCTCCTACAATGAGCAGTTCTTC	CASSRGGSSYNEQFF	15	TRBD2	TRBJ2-1	TRBV7-9	.
TGTGCCAGCAGCCAAGAACACATGGAGACCCAGTACTTC	CASSQEHMETQYF	13	.	TRBJ2-5	TRBV4-2	.
TGTGCCAGCAGTTCCGGACTAGCGGGATACGAGCAGTACTTC	CASSSGLAGYEQYF	14	TRBD2	TRBJ2-7	TRBV28	.
TGTGCCAGCAGACTAGCGGGAGGGCTGTACAATGAGCAGTTCTTC	CASRLAGGLYNEQFF	15	TRBD2	TRBJ2-1	TRBV11-2	.
TGCGCCAGCAGCGCCCGGGACAGGGGGCCTCACGAGCAGTACTTC	CASSARDRGPHEQYF	15	TRBD1	TRBJ2-7	TRBV5-1	few
TGTGCCAGCAGCCCCCGGACTAGCGGAGAGCAGTTCTTC	CASSPRTSGEQFF	13	TRBD2	TRBJ2-1	TRBV7-3	few
TGTGCCACTACCCCTCCGGGACGGACCTACGAGCAGTACTTC	CATTPPGRTYEQYF	14	.	TRBJ2-7	TRBV19	.